Here is one TCR beta chain with its context. These data originate in a study of T cells in tumors after PD-1 blockade. Study-level information: Treatment was either pembrolizumab 200 mg every 3 weeks or cemiplimab 350 mg every 2 weeks. Some patients also took daily vismodegib 150 mg during anti-PD-1 treatment.

The repertoire was sequenced with immunoSEQ multiplex PCR; TCRdb's copy has only in-frame clones and lacks some. This table holds about 19,000 clones, 81% found once. The V gene's germline CDR1 is LGHDT and CDR2 YNNKEL (reference sequence). The V end was cut by 4 bases, the J end by 2 bases, with 20 bases between. The CDR3 is 17 residues long. V is TRBV3-1 (or the pseudogene TRBV3-2) and J is TRBJ1-1, with D maybe TRBD1 (5 bases). The sample here was PBMCs, taken after anti-PD-1 therapy. The origin of this receptor is a human donor with advanced basal cell or squamous cell carcinoma (not recorded which). The CDR3 is CASSPDRNRFSNTEAFF. The DNA for the CDR3 is TGTGCCAGCAGCCCCGACCGCAACAGGTTTAGTAACACTGAAGCTTTCTTT.